This record covers a single TCR beta chain. The target antigen is unknown. The source of the sample is a study of T-cell memory formation after mild COVID-19. For the study at large: TCR clusters mostly belonged to single donors. Study-level points and caveats: Pre-infection memory already had some responding clones, implying cross-reactive memory joined. Clones that got smaller from day 15 to 85 had even CD4/CD8, while clones growing later tipped toward CD4+.

Using its own MiXCR run on the 5' RACE reads, TCRdb lists one record per CDR3 protein. The repertoire consists of fewer than 300,000 distinct CDR3 sequences, with more than 15% occurring once and the leading ten covering roughly 23%. The receptor was isolated from a man younger than 30 who had mild COVID-19 (a few samples of this study predate the infection). Cell type and time point are not known. The source material was PBMCs or a T cell subset sorted from them (not recorded which).

In DNA form, the CDR3 reads TGCGCCAGCAGCCAAGGAAGCAGCGGGGCCTACGAGCAGTACTTC. Translation: CASSQGSSGAYEQYF. The rearrangement uses TRBV4-3 and TRBJ2-7, with 7 bases identical to TRBD2. V shed 1 base and J 2 bases; nucleotides not matched to a gene: 5. Germline V gene lookup returns CDR1 LGHNA and CDR2 YSLEER. This CDR3 is built from 15 residues.